These 3 T cell receptor beta chains were all obtained from the same sample, sequenced in a study of T cells in Graves' hyperthyroidism and ophthalmopathy. TCR beta CDR3 regions were amplified from RNA transcripts. HTBI primers were the set used in a first-round RT-PCR of the TCR CDR3. TCRdb used MiXCR to reprocess the multiplex PCR reads, holding one entry per CDR3 protein. The sample lists more than 300,000 distinct CDR3 sequences, about 17% occurring once. The material sequenced was blood. The receptors stem from a woman under 40 with Graves' hyperthyroidism that later progressed to Graves' ophthalmopathy.

This clonotype was seen many times. The gene calls are TRBV29-1 and TRBJ1-4; D is perhaps TRBD1 (6 bases). V was trimmed by 3 bases and J by 8 bases, leaving 13 bases between them. CDR1 is SQVTM, CDR2 ANQGSEA, per germline. The CDR3 totals 13 residues. This chain's CDR3 is CSVEKQGGEKLFF. The CDR3 DNA reads TGCAGCGTTGAGAAACAGGGTGGAGAAAAACTGTTTTTT.

This clonotype showed up many times. The gene calls are TRBV20-1 and TRBJ2-7; 12 bases are a match to TRBD2. The CDR3 covers 18 residues. Looked up from germline, CDR1 is DFQATT and CDR2 is SNEGSKA (reference sequence). V lost 7 bases and J lost 1; bases outside the gene matches: 17. CDR3 protein: CSGHDLAGGVVMSYEQYF. The CDR3, as DNA: TGCAGTGGGCACGACCTAGCGGGAGGGGTCGTGATGTCCTACGAGCAGTACTTC.

A few counts support this clonotype. This chain uses TRBV13 with TRBJ1-1; the match to TRBD1 covers 8 bases. The J segment lost 1 base and the V segment lost 4 bases, leaving 11 bases of the junction unmatched. This CDR3 has 17 amino acids. CDR1 is PRHDT and CDR2 is FYEKMQ in the germline V gene (reference sequence). The CDR3 coding sequence is TGTGCCAGCAGCTCGAACATGGGACAGGCCAAGAACACTGAAGCTTTCTTT. It encodes CASSSNMGQAKNTEAFF.